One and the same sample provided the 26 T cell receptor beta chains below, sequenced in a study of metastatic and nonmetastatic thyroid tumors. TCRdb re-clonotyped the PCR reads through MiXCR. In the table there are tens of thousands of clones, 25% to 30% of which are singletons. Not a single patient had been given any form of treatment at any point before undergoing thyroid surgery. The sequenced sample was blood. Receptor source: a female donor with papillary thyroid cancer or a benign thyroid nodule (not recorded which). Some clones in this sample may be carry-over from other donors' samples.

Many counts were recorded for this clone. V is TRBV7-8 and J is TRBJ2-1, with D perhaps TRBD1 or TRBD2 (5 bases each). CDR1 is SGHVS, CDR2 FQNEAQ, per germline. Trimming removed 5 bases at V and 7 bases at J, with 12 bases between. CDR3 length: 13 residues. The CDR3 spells CASSLGTTNEQFF. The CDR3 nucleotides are TGTGCCAGCAGCCTAGGGACCACTAATGAGCAGTTCTTC. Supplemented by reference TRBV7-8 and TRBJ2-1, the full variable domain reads GAGVSQSPRYKVAKRGQDVALRCDPISGHVSLFWYQQALGQGPEFLTYFQNEAQLDKSGLPSDRFFAERPEGSVSTLKIQRTQQEDSAVYLCASSLGTTNEQFFGPGTRLTVL.

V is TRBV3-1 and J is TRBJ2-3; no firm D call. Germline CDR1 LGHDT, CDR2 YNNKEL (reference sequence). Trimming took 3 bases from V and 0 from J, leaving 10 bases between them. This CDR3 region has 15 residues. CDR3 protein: CASSQVLLSTDTQYF. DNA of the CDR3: TGTGCCAGCAGCCAGGTACTGTTAAGCACAGATACGCAGTATTTT.

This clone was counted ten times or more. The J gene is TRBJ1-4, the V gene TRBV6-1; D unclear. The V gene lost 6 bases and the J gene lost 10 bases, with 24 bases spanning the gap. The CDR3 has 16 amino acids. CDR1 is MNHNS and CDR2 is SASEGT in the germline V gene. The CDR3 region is CASSTLTALGRRKLFF. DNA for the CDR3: TGTGCCAGCAGCACCCTGACCGCCCTTGGGAGAAGAAAACTGTTTTTT.

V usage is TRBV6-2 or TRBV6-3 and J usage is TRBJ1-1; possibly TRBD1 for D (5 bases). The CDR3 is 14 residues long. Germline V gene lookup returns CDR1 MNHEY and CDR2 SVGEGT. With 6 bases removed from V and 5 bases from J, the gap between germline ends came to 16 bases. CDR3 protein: CASSPGLTLTEAFF. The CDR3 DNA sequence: TGTGCCAGCAGCCCGGGACTAACCCTAACTGAAGCTTTCTTT.

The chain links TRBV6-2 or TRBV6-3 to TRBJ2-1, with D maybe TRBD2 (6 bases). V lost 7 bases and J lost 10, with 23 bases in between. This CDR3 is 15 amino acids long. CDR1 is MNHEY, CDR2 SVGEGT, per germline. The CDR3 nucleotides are TGTGCCAGCAATGACGCGTCGGTCTGGAGGGTGGAGCAGTTCTTC. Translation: CASNDASVWRVEQFF.

The CDR3, as DNA: TGTGCCAGCTCACCATGGCAGGACACCGGGGAGCTGTTTTTT. Translating it yields CASSPWQDTGELFF. The gene calls are TRBV18 and TRBJ2-2; D remains ambiguous. The CDR3 runs to 14 residues. The V end was cut by 2 bases, the J end by 3 bases, with 7 bases between. CDR1 and CDR2 (germline): KGHSH, LQKENI.

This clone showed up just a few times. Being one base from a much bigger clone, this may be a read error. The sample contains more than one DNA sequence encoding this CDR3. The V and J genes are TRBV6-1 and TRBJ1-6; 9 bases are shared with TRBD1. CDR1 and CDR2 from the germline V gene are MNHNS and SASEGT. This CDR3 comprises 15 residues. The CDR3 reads CASSEGTGTNSPLHF. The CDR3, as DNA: TGTGCCAGCAGTGAGGGGACAGGGACGAATTCACCTCTCCACTTT.

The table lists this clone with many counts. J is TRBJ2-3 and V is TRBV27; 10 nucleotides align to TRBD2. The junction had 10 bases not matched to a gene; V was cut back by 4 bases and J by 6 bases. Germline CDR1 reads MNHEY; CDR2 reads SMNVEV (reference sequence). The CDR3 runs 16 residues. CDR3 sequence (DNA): TGTGCCAGCAGTTGGAGTAGCGGGGGGTTTCTGGATACGCAGTATTTT. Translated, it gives CASSWSSGGFLDTQYF.

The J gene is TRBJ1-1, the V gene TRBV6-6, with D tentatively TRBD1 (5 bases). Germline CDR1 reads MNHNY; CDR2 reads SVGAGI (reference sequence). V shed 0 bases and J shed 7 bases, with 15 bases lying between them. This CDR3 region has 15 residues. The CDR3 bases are TGTGCCAGCAGTTACTCCCTACACCAGGGCTTTGAAGCTTTCTTT. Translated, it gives CASSYSLHQGFEAFF.

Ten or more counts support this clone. The DNA for the CDR3 is TGCAGTGCTAGAGAGGGGCGTGGACGCGAGCAGTACTTC. It codes for CSAREGRGREQYF. This chain links TRBV20-1 with TRBJ2-7; D may be TRBD1 (5 bases). The length of the CDR3 is 13 residues. V lost 0 bases and J 6 bases, leaving 12 bases between the germline ends. Germline lookup yields CDR1 DFQATT and CDR2 SNEGSKA (reference sequence).

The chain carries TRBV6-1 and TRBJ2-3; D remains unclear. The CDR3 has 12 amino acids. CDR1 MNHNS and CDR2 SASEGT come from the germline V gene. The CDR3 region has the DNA TGTGTCACCCAGCGTAGCACAGATACGCAGTATTTT. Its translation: CVTQRSTDTQYF.

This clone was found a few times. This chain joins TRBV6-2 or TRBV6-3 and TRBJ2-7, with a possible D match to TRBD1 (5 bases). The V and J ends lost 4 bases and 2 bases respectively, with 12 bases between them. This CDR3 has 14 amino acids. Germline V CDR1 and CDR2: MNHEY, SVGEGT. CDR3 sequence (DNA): TGTGCCAGCAGTTCAGGGCCCTATACCTACGAGCAGTACTTC. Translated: CASSSGPYTYEQYF.

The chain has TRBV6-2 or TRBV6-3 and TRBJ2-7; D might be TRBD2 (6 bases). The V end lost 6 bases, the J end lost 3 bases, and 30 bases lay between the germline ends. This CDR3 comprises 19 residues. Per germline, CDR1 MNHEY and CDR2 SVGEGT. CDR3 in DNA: TGTGCCAGCAGGCAACCGGGACTGGAGGGCTTCTCTCCCTTCTACGAGCAGTACTTC. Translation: CASRQPGLEGFSPFYEQYF.

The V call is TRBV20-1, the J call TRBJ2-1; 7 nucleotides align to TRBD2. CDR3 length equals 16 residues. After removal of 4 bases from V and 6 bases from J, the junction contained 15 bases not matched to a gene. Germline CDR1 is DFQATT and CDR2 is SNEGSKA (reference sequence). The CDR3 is CSANLGGLGAGNEQFF. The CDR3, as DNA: TGCAGTGCTAACCTCGGTGGACTAGGGGCCGGCAATGAGCAGTTCTTC.

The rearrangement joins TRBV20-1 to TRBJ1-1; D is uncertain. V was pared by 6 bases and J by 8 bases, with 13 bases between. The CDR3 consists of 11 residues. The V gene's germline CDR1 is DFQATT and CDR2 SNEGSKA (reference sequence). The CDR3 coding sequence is TGCAGTGCCAGGACGTCAGTCGAAGCTTTCTTT. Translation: CSARTSVEAFF.

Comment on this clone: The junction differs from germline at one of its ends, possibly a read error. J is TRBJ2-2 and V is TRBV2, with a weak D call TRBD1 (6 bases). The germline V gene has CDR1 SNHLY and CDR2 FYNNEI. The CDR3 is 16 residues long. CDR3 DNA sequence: TGTGCCAGCAGTGAACCTCTCGCGAGGGACACCGGTGAGCTGTTTTTT. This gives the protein CASSEPLARDTGELFF.

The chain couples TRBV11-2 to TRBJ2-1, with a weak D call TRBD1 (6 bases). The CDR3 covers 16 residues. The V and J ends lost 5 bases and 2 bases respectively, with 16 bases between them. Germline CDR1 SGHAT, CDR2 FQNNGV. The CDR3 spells CASSLDDRLPYNEQFF. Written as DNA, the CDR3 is TGTGCCAGCAGCCTCGATGACAGGCTGCCCTACAATGAGCAGTTCTTC.

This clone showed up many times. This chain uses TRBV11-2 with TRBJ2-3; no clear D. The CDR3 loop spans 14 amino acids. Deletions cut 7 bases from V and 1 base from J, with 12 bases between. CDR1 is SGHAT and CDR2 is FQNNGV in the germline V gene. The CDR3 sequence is CASTHWTGTDTQYF. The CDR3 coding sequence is TGTGCCAGCACCCATTGGACGGGCACAGATACGCAGTATTTT.

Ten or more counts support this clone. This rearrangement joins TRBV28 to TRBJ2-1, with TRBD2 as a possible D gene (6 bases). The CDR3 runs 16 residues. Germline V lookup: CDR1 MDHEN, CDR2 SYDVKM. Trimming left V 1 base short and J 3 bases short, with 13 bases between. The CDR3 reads CASSLSRDSYYNEQFF. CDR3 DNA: TGTGCCAGCAGTTTATCTAGGGACTCATACTACAATGAGCAGTTCTTC. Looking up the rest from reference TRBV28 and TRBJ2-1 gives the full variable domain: DVKVTQSSRYLVKRTGEKVFLECVQDMDHENMFWYRQDPGLGLRLIYFSYDVKMKEKGDIPEGYSVSREKKERFSLILESASTNQTSMYLCASSLSRDSYYNEQFFGPGTRLTVL.

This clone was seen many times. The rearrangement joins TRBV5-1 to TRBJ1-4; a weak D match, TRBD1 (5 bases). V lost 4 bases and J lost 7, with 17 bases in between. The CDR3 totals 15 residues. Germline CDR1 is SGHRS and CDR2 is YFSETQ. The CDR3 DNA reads TGCGCCAGCAGCCAACTCGGGACCTCTGGTGAAAAACTGTTTTTT. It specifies CASSQLGTSGEKLFF.

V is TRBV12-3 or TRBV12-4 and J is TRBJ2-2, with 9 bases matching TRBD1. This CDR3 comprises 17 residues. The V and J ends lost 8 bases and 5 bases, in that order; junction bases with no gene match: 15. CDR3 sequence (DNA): TGTGCCAGCTGTACGGACAGGGGTAATAGAAAGACCGGGGAGCTGTTTTTT. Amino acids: CASCTDRGNRKTGELFF.

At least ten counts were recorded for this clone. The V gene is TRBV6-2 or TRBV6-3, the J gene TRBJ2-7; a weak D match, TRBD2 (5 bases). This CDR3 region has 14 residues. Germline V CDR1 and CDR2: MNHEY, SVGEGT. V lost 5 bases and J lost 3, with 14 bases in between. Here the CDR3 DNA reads TGTGCCAGCAGTCTGCGGGCCGATCTCTACGAGCAGTACTTC. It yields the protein CASSLRADLYEQYF.

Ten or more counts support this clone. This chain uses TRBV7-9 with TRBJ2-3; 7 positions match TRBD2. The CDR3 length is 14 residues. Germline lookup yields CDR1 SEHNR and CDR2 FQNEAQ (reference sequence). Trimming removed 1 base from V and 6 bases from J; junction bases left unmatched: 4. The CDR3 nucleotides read TGTGCCAGCAGCTTAGATTACGGGGGGGATACGCAGTATTTT. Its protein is CASSLDYGGDTQYF.

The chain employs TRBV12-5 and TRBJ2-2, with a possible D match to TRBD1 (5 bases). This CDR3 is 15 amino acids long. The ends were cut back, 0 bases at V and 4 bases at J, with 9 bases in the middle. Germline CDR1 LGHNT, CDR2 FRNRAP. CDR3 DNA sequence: TGTGCTAGTGGTTTGGTTCACGACAGCACCGGGGAGCTGTTTTTT. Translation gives CASGLVHDSTGELFF.

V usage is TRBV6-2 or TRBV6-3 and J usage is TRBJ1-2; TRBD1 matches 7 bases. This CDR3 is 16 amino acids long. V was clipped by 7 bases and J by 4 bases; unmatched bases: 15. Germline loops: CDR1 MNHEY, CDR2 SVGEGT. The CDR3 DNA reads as TGTGCCAGCACCCCGAACAGGGGAATTAGGTCCTATGGCTACACCTTC. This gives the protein CASTPNRGIRSYGYTF.

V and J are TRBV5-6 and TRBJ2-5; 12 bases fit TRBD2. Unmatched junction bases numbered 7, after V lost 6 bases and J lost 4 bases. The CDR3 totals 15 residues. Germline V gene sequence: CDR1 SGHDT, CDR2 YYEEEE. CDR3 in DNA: TGTGCCAGCAACCCCCTAGCGGGAGGGGGAGAGACCCAGTACTTC. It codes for CASNPLAGGGETQYF. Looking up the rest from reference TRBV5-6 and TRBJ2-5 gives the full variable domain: DAGVTQSPTHLIKTRGQQVTLRCSPKSGHDTVSWYQQALGQGPQFIFQYYEEEERQRGNFPDRFSGHQFPNYSSELNVNALLLGDSALYLCASNPLAGGGETQYFGPGTRLLVL.